This T cell receptor beta chain came from a study of neoadjuvant anti-PD-1 for oral cavity cancer. Study in general: Non-progressing patients received a fourth nivolumab dose near day 43, then surgery on days 50-56.

Measured with immunoSEQ multiplex PCR; TCRdb has only the in-frame clones, and not every one. The sample contains 15,000 to 20,000 clones, over 65% of which appear only once. As for this clone: Its specificity is unknown.

Study-wide results and limits: Pretreatment Treg/Th17 ratio correlated inversely with post-treatment tumor clonality.

Source: PBMCs, taken before nivolumab (anti-PD-1) treatment. This receptor was taken from a person between 35 and 79 years old with oral cavity squamous cell carcinoma.

DNA for the CDR3: TGTGCCAGCAGTTTAACGGGGGACTATGGCTACACCTTC. Its translation is CASSLTGDYGYTF. V and J are TRBV27 and TRBJ1-2; D is perhaps TRBD1 (5 bases). Trimming took 2 bases from V and 3 from J, leaving 7 bases between them. Germline CDR1 MNHEY, CDR2 SMNVEV (reference sequence). The CDR3 runs to 13 residues.